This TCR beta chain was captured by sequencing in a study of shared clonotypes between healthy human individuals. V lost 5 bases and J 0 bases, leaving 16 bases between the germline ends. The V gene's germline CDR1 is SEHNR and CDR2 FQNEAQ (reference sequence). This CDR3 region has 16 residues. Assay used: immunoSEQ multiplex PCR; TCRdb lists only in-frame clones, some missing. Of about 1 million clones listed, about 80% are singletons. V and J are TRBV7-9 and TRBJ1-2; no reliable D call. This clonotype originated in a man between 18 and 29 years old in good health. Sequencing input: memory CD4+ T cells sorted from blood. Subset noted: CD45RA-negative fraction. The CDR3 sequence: CASSRGRGEANYGYTF. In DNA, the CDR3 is TGTGCCAGCAGCCGGGGTCGCGGAGAAGCTAACTATGGCTACACCTTC.